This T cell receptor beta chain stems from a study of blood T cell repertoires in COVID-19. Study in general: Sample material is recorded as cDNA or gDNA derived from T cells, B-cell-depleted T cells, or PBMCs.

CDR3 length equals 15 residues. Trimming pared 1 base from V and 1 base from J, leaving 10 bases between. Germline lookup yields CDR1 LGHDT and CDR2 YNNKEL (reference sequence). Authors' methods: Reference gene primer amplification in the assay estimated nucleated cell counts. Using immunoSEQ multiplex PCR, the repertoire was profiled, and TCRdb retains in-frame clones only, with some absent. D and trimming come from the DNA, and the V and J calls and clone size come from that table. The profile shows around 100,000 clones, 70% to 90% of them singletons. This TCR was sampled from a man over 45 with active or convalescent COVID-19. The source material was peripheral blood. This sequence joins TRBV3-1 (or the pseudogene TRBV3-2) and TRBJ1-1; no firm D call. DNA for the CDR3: TGTGCCAGCAGCCAAGGAGATCGGGGGAACACTGAAGCTTTCTTT. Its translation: CASSQGDRGNTEAFF.